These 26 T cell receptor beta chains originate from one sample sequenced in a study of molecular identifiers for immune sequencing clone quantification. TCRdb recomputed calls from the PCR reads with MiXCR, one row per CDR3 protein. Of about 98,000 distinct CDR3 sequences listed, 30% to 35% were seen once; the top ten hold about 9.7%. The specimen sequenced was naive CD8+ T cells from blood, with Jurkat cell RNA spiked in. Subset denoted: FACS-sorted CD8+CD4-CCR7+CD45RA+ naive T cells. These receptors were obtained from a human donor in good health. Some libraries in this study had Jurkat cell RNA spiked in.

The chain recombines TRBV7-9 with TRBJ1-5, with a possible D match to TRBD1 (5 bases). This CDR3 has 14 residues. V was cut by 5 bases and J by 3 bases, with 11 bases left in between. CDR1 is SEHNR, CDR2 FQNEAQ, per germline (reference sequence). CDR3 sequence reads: CASSPDTINQPQHF. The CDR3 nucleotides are TGTGCCAGCAGCCCGGACACGATCAATCAGCCCCAGCATTTT.

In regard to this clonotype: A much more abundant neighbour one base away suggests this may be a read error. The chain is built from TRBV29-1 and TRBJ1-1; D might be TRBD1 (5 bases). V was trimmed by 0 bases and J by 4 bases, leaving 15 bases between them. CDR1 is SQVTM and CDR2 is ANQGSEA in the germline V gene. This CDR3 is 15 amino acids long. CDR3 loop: CSVEELVGPTTEAFF. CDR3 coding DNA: TGCAGCGTTGAAGAACTTGTGGGGCCCACCACTGAAGCTTTCTTT. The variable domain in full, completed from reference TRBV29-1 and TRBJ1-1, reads SAVISQKPSRDICQRGTSLTIQCQVDSQVTMMFWYRQQPGQSLTLIATANQGSEATYESGFVIDKFPISRPNLTFSTLTVSNMSPEDSSIYLCSVEELVGPTTEAFFGQGTRLTVV.

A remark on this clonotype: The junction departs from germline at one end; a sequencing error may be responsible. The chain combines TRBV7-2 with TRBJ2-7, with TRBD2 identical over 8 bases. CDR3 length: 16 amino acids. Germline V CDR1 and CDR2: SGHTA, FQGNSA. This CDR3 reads CASSIGELSGRDEQSF. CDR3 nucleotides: TGTGCCAGCAGCATAGGGGAGCTGAGCGGGAGAGACGAGCAGTCCTTC.

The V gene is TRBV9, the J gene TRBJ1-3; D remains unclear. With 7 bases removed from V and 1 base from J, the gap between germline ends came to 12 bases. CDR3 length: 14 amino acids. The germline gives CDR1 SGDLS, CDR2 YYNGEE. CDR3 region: CASRPGDSGNTIYF. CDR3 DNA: TGTGCCAGCCGGCCAGGCGATTCTGGAAACACCATATATTTT.

In nucleotides, the CDR3 is TGTGCCACCAGTGACCACGACAGTTCTGTCTACAATGAGCAGTTCTTC. As protein: CATSDHDSSVYNEQFF. The chain uses TRBV24-1 and TRBJ2-1, with a weak D call TRBD1 (5 bases). There are 16 residues in the CDR3. V lost 4 bases and J 3 bases, leaving 15 bases between the germline ends. Germline V CDR1 and CDR2: KGHDR, SFDVKD.

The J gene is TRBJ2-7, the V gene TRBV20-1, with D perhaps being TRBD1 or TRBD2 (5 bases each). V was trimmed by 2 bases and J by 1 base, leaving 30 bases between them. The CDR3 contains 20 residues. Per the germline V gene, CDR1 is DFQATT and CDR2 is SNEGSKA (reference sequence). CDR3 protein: CSARRHSAGGLIYSSYEQYF. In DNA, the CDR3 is TGCAGTGCTAGACGGCATTCGGCTGGGGGTCTCATCTACTCGTCCTACGAGCAGTACTTC.

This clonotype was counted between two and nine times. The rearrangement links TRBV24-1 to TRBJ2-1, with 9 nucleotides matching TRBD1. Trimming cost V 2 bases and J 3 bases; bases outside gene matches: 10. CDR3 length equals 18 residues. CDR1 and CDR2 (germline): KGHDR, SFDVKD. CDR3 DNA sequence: TGTGCCACCAGTGATTCGGAACAACCGGGACAGGGCTACAATGAGCAGTTCTTC. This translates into CATSDSEQPGQGYNEQFF.

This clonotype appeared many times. The CDR3 DNA is TGCAGCGTTGATGGTGTCAGGGTAGGATTTGAGACCCAGTACTTC. As protein: CSVDGVRVGFETQYF. The rearrangement uses TRBV29-1 and TRBJ2-5; D possibly corresponds to TRBD1 (5 bases). CDR1 is SQVTM and CDR2 is ANQGSEA in the germline V gene. Trimming stripped 3 bases from V and 5 bases from J, with 19 bases between. This CDR3 spans 15 amino acids. Full variable domain (outside the CDR3, taken from reference TRBV29-1 and TRBJ2-5): SAVISQKPSRDICQRGTSLTIQCQVDSQVTMMFWYRQQPGQSLTLIATANQGSEATYESGFVIDKFPISRPNLTFSTLTVSNMSPEDSSIYLCSVDGVRVGFETQYFGPGTRLLVL.

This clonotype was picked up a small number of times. The CDR3 coding sequence is TGTGCCAGCAGCTTAGCGAATGGGGGCCCTTGGACCCAGTACTTC. Its protein is CASSLANGGPWTQYF. This sequence joins TRBV7-9 and TRBJ2-5, with a tentative D call TRBD1 (6 bases). Germline V lookup: CDR1 SEHNR, CDR2 FQNEAQ (reference sequence). The CDR3 length is 15 residues. Trimming stripped 0 bases from V and 7 bases from J, with 15 bases between.

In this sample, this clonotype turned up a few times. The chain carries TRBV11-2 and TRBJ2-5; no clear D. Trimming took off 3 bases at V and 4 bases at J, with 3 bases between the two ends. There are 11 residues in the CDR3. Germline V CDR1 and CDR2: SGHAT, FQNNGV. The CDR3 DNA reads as TGTGCCAGCAGCTTTTTAGAGACCCAGTACTTC. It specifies CASSFLETQYF. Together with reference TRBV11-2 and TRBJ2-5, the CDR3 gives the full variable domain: EAGVAQSPRYKIIEKRQSVAFWCNPISGHATLYWYQQILGQGPKLLIQFQNNGVVDDSQLPKDRFSAERLKGVDSTLKIQPAKLEDSAVYLCASSFLETQYFGPGTRLLVL.

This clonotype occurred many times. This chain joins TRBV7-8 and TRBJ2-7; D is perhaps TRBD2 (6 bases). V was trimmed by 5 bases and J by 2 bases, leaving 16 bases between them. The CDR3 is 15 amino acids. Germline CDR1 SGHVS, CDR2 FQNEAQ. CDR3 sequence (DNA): TGTGCCAGCAGCCGGGAGCCACGGGGGACCTACGAGCAGTACTTC. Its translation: CASSREPRGTYEQYF.

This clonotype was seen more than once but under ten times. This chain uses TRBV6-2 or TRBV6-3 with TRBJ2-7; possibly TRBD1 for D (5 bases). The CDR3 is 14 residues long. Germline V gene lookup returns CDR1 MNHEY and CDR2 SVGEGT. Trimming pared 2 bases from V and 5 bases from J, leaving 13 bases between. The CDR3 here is CASSYGLEGDEQYF. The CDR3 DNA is TGTGCCAGCAGTTACGGCCTGGAAGGGGACGAGCAGTACTTC.

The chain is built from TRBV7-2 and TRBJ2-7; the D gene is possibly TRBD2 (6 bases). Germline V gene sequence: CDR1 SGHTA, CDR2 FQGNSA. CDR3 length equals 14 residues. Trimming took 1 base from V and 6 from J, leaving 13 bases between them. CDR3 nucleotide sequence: TGTGCCAGCAGCTTAGAGGCGGTTAGCGGCGAGCAGTACTTC. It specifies CASSLEAVSGEQYF.

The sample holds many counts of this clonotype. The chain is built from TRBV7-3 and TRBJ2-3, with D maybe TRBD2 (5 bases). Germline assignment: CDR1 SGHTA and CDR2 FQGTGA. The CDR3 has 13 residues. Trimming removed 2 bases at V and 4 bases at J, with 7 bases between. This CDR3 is CASSLLGADTQYF. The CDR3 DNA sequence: TGTGCCAGCAGCTTACTCGGGGCAGATACGCAGTATTTT.

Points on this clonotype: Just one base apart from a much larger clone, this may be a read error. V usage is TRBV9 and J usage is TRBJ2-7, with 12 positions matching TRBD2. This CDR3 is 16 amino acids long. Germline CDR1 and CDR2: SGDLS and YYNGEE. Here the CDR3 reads CAISPRLAGVPYEQYF. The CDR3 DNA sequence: TGTGCCATCAGCCCCCGACTAGCGGGAGTGCCCTACGAGCAGTACTTC.

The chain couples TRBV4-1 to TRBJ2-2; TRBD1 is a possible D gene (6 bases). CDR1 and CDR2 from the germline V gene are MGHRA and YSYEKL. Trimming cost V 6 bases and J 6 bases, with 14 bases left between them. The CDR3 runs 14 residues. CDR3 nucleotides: TGCGCCAGCAGGCAGGGGCAGGGACCCGGGGAGCTGTTTTTT. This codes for CASRQGQGPGELFF.

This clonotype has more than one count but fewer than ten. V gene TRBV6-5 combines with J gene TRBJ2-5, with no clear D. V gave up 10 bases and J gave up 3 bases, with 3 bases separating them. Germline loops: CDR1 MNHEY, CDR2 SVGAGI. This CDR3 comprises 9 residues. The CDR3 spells CANKETQYF. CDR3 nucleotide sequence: TGTGCCAATAAAGAGACCCAGTACTTC.

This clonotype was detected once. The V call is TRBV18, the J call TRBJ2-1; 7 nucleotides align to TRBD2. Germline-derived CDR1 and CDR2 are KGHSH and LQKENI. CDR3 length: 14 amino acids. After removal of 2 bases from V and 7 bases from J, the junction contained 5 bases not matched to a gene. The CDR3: CASSPSSGRNEQFF. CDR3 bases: TGTGCCAGCTCACCATCGTCCGGGAGGAATGAGCAGTTCTTC.

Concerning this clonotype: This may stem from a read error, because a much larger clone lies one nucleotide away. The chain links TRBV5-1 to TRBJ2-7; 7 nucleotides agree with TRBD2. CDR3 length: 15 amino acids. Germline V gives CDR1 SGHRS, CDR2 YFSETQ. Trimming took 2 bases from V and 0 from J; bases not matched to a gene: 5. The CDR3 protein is CASSLTGGSSYEQYF. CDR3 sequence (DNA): TGCGCCAGCAGCTTAACCGGCGGGAGCTCCTACGAGCAGTACTTC.

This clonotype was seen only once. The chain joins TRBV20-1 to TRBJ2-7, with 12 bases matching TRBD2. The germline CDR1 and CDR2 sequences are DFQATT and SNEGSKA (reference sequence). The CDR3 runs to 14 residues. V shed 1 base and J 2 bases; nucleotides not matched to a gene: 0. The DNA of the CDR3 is TGCAGTGCTAGAGGACTAGCGGGAGCCTACGAGCAGTACTTC. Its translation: CSARGLAGAYEQYF.

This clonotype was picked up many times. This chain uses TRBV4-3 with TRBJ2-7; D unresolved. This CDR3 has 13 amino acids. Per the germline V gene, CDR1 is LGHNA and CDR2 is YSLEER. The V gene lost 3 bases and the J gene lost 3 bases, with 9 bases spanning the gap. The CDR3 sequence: CASSQTEGYEQYF. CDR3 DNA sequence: TGCGCCAGCAGCCAGACCGAAGGCTACGAGCAGTACTTC.

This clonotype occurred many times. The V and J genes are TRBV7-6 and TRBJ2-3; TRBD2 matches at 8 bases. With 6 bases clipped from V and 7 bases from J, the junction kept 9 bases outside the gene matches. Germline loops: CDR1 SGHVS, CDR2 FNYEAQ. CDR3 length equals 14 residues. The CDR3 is CASSVPAGGHTQYF. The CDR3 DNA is TGTGCCAGCAGTGTTCCGGCGGGAGGCCATACGCAGTATTTT. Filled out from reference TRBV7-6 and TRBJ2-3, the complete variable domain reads GAGVSQSPRYKVTKRGQDVALRCDPISGHVSLYWYRQALGQGPEFLTYFNYEAQQDKSGLPNDRFSAERPEGSISTLTIQRTEQRDSAMYRCASSVPAGGHTQYFGPGTRLTVL.

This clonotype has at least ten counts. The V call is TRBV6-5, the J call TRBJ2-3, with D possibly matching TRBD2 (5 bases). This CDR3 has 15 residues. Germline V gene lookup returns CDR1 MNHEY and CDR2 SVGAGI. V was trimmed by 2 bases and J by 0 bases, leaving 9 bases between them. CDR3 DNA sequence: TGTGCCAGCAGTTACGGAGCGGATAGCACAGATACGCAGTATTTT. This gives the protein CASSYGADSTDTQYF.

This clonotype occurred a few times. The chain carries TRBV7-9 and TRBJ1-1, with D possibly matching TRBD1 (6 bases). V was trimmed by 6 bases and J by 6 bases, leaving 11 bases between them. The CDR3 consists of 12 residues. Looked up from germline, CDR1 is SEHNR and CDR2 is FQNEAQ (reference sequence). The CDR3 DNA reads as TGTGCCAGCAGTTGGGGGCCGTCTGAAGCTTTCTTT. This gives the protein CASSWGPSEAFF. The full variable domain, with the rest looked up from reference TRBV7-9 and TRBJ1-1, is DTGVSQNPRHKITKRGQNVTFRCDPISEHNRLYWYRQTLGQGPEFLTYFQNEAQLEKSRLLSDRFSAERPKGSFSTLEIQRTEQGDSAMYLCASSWGPSEAFFGQGTRLTVV.

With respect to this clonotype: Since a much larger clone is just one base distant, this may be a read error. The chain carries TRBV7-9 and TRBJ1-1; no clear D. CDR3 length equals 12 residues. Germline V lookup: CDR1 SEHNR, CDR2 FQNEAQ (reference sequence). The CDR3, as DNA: TGTGCCAGCGCTTCCCTGGGCACTGGAGCTTTCTTT. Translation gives CASASLGTGAFF.

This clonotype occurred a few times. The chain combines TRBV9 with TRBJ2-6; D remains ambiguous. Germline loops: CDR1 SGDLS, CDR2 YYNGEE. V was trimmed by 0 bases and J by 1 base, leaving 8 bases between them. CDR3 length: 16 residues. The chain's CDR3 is CASSVDRKSGANVLTF. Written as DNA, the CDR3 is TGTGCCAGCAGCGTAGATCGGAAATCTGGGGCCAACGTCCTGACTTTC.